The following is a TCR beta chain sequence with its context. The antigen is undetermined. Gene names are the mouse ones. The missing CDR3 end, 1 residue past where the read stops, is filled in from the germline J gene. The sample belongs to a study of tissue T cells after allogeneic stem cell transplantation. Study-wide findings and caveats: Blood and spleen captured only part of the tissue TCR repertoire. Some tissue clones might be persisting host cells; their alloreactivity or antigen specificity was not determined.

The trim removed 3 bases at V and 3 bases at J, leaving 2 bases unmatched. Germline V gene data show CDR1 as GKSSPN and CDR2 as SITVG. This CDR3 is built from 14 residues. Time point indicated: mouse harvest day 7 after allogeneic transplant. The graft held 10^6 splenic CD5+ T cells and 10^7 T-cell-depleted bone marrow cells. Mice had MHC-mismatched B6 into BALB/c GVHD, sampled day 7 or 14. TCRbeta CDR3 was sequenced at survey depth with template counts. Generated by immunoSEQ multiplex PCR, the TCRdb table keeps only in-frame clones and is missing some. The sample consists of roughly 9,700 clones, 47% of them appearing once.

This chain links TRBV31 with TRBJ2-5, with 11 positions matching TRBD2. The receptor was derived from a female BALB/c mouse given C57BL/6 T cells with graft-versus-host disease after an allogeneic hematopoietic cell transplant. The sequencing input was gut tissue. The sequenced CDR3 bases are TGTGCCTGGAGCCGGGACTGGGGGCAAGACACCCAGTAC. Translating gives CAWSRDWGQDTQY. The full CDR3 protein is CAWSRDWGQDTQYF.